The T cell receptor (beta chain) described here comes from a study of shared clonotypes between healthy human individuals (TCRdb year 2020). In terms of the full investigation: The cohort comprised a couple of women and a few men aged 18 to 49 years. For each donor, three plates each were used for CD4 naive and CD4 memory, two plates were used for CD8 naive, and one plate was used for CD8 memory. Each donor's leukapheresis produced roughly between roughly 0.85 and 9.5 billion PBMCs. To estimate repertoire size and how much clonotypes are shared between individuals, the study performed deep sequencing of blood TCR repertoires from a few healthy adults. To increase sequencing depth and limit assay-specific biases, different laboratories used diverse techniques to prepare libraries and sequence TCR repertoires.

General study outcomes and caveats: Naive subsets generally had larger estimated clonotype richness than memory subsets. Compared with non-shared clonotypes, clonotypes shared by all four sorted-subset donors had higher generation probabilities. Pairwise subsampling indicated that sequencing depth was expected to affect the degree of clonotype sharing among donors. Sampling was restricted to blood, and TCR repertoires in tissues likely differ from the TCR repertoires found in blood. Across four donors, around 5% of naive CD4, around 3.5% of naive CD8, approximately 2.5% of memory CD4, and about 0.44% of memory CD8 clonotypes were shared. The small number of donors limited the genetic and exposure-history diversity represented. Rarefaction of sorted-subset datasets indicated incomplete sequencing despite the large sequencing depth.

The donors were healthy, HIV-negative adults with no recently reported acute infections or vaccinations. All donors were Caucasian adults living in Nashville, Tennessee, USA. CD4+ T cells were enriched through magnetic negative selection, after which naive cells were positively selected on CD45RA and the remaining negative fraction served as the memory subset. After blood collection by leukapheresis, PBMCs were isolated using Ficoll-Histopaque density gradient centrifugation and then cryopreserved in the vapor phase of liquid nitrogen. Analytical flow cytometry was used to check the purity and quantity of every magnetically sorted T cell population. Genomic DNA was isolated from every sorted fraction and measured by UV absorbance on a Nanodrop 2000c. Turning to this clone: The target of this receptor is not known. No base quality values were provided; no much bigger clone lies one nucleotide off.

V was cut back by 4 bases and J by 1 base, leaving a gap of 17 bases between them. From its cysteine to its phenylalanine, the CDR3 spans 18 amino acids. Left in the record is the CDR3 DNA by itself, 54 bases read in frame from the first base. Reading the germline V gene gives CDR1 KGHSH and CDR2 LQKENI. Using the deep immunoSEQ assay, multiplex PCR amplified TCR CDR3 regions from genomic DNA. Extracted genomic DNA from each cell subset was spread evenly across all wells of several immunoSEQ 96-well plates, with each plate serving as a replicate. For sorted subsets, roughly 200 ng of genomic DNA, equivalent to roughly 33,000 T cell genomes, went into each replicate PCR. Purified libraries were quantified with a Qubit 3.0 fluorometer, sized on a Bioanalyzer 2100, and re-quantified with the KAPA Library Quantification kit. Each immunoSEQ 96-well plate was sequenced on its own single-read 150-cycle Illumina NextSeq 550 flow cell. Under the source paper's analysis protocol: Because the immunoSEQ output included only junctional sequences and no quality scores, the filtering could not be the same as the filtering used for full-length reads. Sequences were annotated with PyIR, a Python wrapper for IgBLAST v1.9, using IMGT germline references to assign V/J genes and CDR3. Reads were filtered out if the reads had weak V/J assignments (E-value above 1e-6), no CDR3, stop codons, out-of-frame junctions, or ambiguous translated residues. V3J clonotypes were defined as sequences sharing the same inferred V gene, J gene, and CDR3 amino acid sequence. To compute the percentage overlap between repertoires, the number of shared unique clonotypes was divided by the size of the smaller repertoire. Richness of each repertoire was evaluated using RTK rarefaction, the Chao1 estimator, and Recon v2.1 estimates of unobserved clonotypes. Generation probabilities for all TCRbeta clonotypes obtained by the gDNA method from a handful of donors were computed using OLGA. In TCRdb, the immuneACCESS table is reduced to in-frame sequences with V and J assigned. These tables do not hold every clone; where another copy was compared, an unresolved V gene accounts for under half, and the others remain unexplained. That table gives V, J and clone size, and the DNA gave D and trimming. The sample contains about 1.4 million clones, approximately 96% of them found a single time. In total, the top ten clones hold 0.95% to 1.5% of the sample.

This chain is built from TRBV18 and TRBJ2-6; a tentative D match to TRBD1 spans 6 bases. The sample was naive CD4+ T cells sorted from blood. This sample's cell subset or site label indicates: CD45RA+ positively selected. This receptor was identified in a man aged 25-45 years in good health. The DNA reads TGTGCCAGCTCACAGTATACAGGGTTTAGATCTGGGGCCAACGTCCTGACTTTC. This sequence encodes CASSQYTGFRSGANVLTF.